One sample yielded the 2 T cell receptor beta chains listed below, sequenced in a study of shared clonotypes between healthy human individuals. Measured with immunoSEQ multiplex PCR; TCRdb has only the in-frame clones, and not every one. The repertoire consists of about 1,500,000 clones, with roughly 96% occurring once and the leading ten covering over 1%. The sequenced material came from naive CD4+ T cells sorted from blood. Described subset: CD45RA+ positively selected. These receptors were obtained from a man aged 30-40 years in good health.

This clone was observed once. The V and J genes are TRBV2 and TRBJ2-7; TRBD2 agrees at 13 bases. Germline V gives CDR1 SNHLY, CDR2 FYNNEI. The CDR3 extends over 16 amino acids. Trimming at V came to 4 bases and at J to 7 bases, leaving 10 bases not matched to a gene. The CDR3 nucleotides are TGTGCCAGCAGTGGACCCGGGACTAGCGGGATAGTGGAGCAGTACTTC. Translating it yields CASSGPGTSGIVEQYF.

V and J are TRBV4-3 and TRBJ2-7; tentative D call: TRBD2 (5 bases). Germline assignment: CDR1 LGHNA and CDR2 YSLEER. V was clipped by 0 bases and J by 2 bases, with 14 bases between them. This CDR3 comprises 16 residues. CDR3 coding DNA: TGCGCCAGCAGCCAAGATTCGAGGGAATCCGCCTACGAGCAGTACTTC. Its protein is CASSQDSRESAYEQYF.